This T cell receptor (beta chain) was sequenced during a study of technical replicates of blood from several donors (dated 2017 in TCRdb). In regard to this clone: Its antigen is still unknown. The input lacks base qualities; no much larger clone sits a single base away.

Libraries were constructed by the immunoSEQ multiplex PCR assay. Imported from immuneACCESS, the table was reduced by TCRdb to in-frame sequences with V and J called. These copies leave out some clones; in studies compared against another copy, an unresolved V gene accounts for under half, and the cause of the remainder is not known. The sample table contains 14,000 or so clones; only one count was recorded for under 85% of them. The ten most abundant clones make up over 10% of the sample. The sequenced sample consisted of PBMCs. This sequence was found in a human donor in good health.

The CDR3 protein sequence reads: CSAQLAGAAGGELFF. The DNA sequence follows: TGCAGCGCACAGTTAGCGGGAGCGGCGGGCGGGGAGCTGTTTTTT. The chain is made from TRBV29-1 and TRBJ2-2, with 9 middle bases fitting TRBD2. Taken from cysteine to phenylalanine, the CDR3 has 15 residues. Kept here is only the CDR3 DNA, which spans 45 bases and is read in frame from base 1. The germline V gene gives CDR1 as SQVTM and CDR2 as ANQGSEA. V is trimmed back by 7 bases and J by 7 bases, and the junction contains 13 bases that no gene match accounts for.